Each of the 16 T cell receptor beta chains below was sequenced from the same sample in a study of blood T cell repertoires in COVID-19. Profiled with immunoSEQ multiplex PCR; TCRdb holds only in-frame clones, not every one. The sample holds roughly 250,000 clones, around 81% seen once. The sequencing input was peripheral blood. The receptor set was obtained from a person aged 70 to 85 with COVID-19, enrolled during active disease.

About this clone itself: Other DNA sequences in the same sample also yield this CDR3. DNA of the CDR3: TGCGCCAGCAGCCAAGTCCCAGGGGAATCACCCCTCCACTTT. Translating gives CASSQVPGESPLHF. This sequence joins TRBV4-1 and TRBJ1-6; TRBD1 might be the D (6 bases). The germline V gene has CDR1 MGHRA and CDR2 YSYEKL. V lost 1 base and J 10 bases, leaving 11 bases between the germline ends. The CDR3 sequence is 14 residues long.

A single count supports this clone. V and J are TRBV6-5 and TRBJ2-5; possible D gene TRBD1, 6 bases. The germline V and J ends were trimmed by 2 bases and 1 base, with 14 bases remaining between them. Germline assignment: CDR1 MNHEY and CDR2 SVGAGI. This CDR3 contains 16 residues. Here the CDR3 DNA reads TGTGCCAGCAGTTACGGCTCAGGGGCCGGCCAAGAGACCCAGTACTTC. Translating gives CASSYGSGAGQETQYF.

This clone was detected only once. V and J are TRBV9 and TRBJ1-4, with TRBD1 matching 7 bases. The CDR3 is 14 residues long. In germline, CDR1 is SGDLS, CDR2 YYNGEE. J was trimmed by 4 bases and V by 3 bases; bases with no gene match: 3. The DNA of the CDR3 is TGTGCCAGCAGCGCGACAGGGATTAATGAAAAACTGTTTTTT. It yields the protein CASSATGINEKLFF.

The chain has TRBV5-6 and TRBJ1-3; 7 nucleotides match TRBD1. The CDR3 spans 15 residues. CDR1 SGHDT and CDR2 YYEEEE come from the germline V gene. J was trimmed by 2 bases and V by 3 bases; bases with no gene match: 5. CDR3 nucleotide sequence: TGTGCCAGCAGCTCGAGACAGGGTGCTGGAAACACCATATATTTT. Translation: CASSSRQGAGNTIYF. Full variable domain (outside the CDR3, taken from reference TRBV5-6 and TRBJ1-3): DAGVTQSPTHLIKTRGQQVTLRCSPKSGHDTVSWYQQALGQGPQFIFQYYEEEERQRGNFPDRFSGHQFPNYSSELNVNALLLGDSALYLCASSSRQGAGNTIYFGEGSWLTVV.

The sample holds a few counts of this clone. This sequence joins TRBV9 and TRBJ2-1, with TRBD2 matching 8 bases. The J segment lost 8 bases and the V segment lost 3 bases, leaving 4 bases of the junction unmatched. The CDR3 is 13 residues long. From germline, CDR1 is SGDLS and CDR2 YYNGEE. The CDR3 DNA sequence: TGTGCCAGCAGCGAGGGACTAGGCCATGAGCAGTTCTTC. Amino acids: CASSEGLGHEQFF.

The chain is built from TRBV5-6 and TRBJ1-6, with no clear D. The germline V gene encodes CDR1 SGHDT and CDR2 YYEEEE. Trimming took 1 base from V and 11 from J, leaving 16 bases between them. There are 15 residues in the CDR3. The CDR3 loop reads CASSLLAGTRPPLHF. DNA for the CDR3: TGTGCCAGCAGCTTGCTGGCGGGAACCAGGCCACCCCTCCACTTT.

As to this clone: This CDR3 is also generated by other DNA sequences in the sample. The chain is built from TRBV3-1 (or the pseudogene TRBV3-2) and TRBJ1-5, with no clear D. The CDR3 sequence is 14 residues long. The V gene lost 1 base and the J gene lost 0 bases, with 4 bases spanning the gap. Per germline, CDR1 LGHDT and CDR2 YNNKEL (reference sequence). DNA for the CDR3: TGTGCCAGCAGCCAAGGACATAGCAATCAGCCCCAGCATTTT. Residues: CASSQGHSNQPQHF.

The chain joins TRBV5-1 to TRBJ1-3; maybe TRBD1 (5 bases). In germline, CDR1 is SGHRS, CDR2 YFSETQ. The CDR3 contains 15 residues. V was clipped by 2 bases and J by 5 bases, with 14 bases between them. For the CDR3, the DNA is TGCGCCAGCAGCTTTAGCCCGGGGGAAAGAAACACCATATATTTT. It specifies CASSFSPGERNTIYF.

The rearrangement uses TRBV6-2 or TRBV6-3 and TRBJ2-7, with TRBD2 identical over 10 bases. The V segment lost 0 bases and the J segment 2 bases; nucleotides outside the gene matches: 7. The germline V gene encodes CDR1 MNHEY and CDR2 SVGEGT. The CDR3 length is 17 residues. CDR3 nucleotide sequence: TGTGCCAGCAGTTACTCCGTAGCGGGAGGTGTTGCCTACGAGCAGTACTTC. This translates into CASSYSVAGGVAYEQYF.

This clone was observed once. This CDR3 reads CASSEFQGPDTQYF. As DNA, the CDR3 is TGTGCCAGCAGTGAATTCCAGGGGCCAGATACGCAGTATTTT. The J gene is TRBJ2-3, the V gene TRBV6-1; D might be TRBD1 (6 bases). The germline V gene has CDR1 MNHNS and CDR2 SASEGT. V was pared by 2 bases and J by 4 bases, with 10 bases between. This CDR3 is 14 amino acids long.

A few counts support this clone. The DNA for the CDR3 is TGTGCCAGCAGTTCAGTAAGCGGGCCCCAGCATTTT. Translation: CASSSVSGPQHF. The genes are TRBV6-5 and TRBJ1-5; no reliable D call. There are 12 residues in the CDR3. Looked up from germline, CDR1 is MNHEY and CDR2 is SVGAGI. Trimming pared 4 bases from V and 9 bases from J, leaving 10 bases between.

This chain joins TRBV7-3 and TRBJ2-1; 13 bases are shared with TRBD2. The CDR3 runs 18 residues. V lost 1 base to trimming and J lost 9 bases; unmatched junction nucleotides: 12. CDR1 and CDR2 from the germline V gene are SGHTA and FQGTGA. CDR3 bases: TGTGCCAGCAGCTTAAGTGGACTAGCGGGAGTGAGTGTCGGTGAGCAGTTCTTC. It encodes CASSLSGLAGVSVGEQFF. Using reference TRBV7-3 and TRBJ2-1 for the parts outside the CDR3, the full variable domain is GAGVSQTPSNKVTEKGKYVELRCDPISGHTALYWYRQSLGQGPEFLIYFQGTGAADDSGLPNDRFFAVRPEGSVSTLKIQRTERGDSAVYLCASSLSGLAGVSVGEQFFGPGTRLTVL.

The rearrangement uses TRBV4-3 and TRBJ1-3; 7 bases match TRBD1. The CDR3 consists of 13 residues. Germline values: CDR1 LGHNA, CDR2 YSLEER. The J segment lost 8 bases and the V segment lost 4 bases, leaving 5 bases of the junction unmatched. The CDR3 region has the DNA TGCGCCAGCAGCCGACAGGGTTGGGACACCATATATTTT. It codes for CASSRQGWDTIYF.

For this clone: Other DNA sequences from this sample encode an identical CDR3 as well. This rearrangement joins TRBV9 to TRBJ2-3; D perhaps matches TRBD1 (6 bases). The germline CDR1 and CDR2 sequences are SGDLS and YYNGEE. CDR3 length: 14 amino acids. Trimming pared 0 bases from V and 2 bases from J, leaving 7 bases between. In nucleotides, the CDR3 is TGTGCCAGCAGCGTAGGGGACAACACAGATACGCAGTATTTT. It is translated as CASSVGDNTDTQYF.

This chain uses TRBV5-4 with TRBJ2-3; 7 bases align to TRBD1. From germline, CDR1 is SGHNT and CDR2 YYREEE (reference sequence). This CDR3 spans 15 amino acids. Trimming removed 5 bases from V and 6 bases from J; junction bases left unmatched: 12. CDR3: CASRFPGQRADTQYF. CDR3 sequence (DNA): TGTGCCAGCAGGTTCCCGGGACAGAGGGCGGATACGCAGTATTTT. The variable domain in full, with the rest retrieved from reference TRBV5-4 and TRBJ2-3, is ETGVTQSPTHLIKTRGQQVTLRCSSQSGHNTVSWYQQALGQGPQFIFQYYREEENGRGNFPPRFSGLQFPNYSSELNVNALELDDSALYLCASRFPGQRADTQYFGPGTRLTVL.

This chain connects TRBV3-1 (or the pseudogene TRBV3-2) to TRBJ2-5; 7 bases align to TRBD1. Trimming cost V 0 bases and J 5 bases; bases outside gene matches: 6. Germline-derived CDR1 and CDR2 are LGHDT and YNNKEL (reference sequence). The length of the CDR3 is 15 residues. The CDR3 nucleotides read TGTGCCAGCAGCCAAGATCAAGGGGGCTGGGAGACCCAGTACTTC. Translated: CASSQDQGGWETQYF.